Listed below are T cell receptor beta chains from one sample, sequenced in a study of T cell responses to AZD1222 COVID-19 vaccine. The protocol was immunoSEQ multiplex PCR, while the TCRdb copy is restricted to in-frame clones and leaves out a portion. The sample shows around 90,000 clones, over 75% of them seen only once. The specimen comprised peripheral blood, sampled on day 0 of AZD1222 vaccination. The receptors stem from an adult in good health. Both conserved end residues are part of each CDR3. The D gene is left open where the match is weak. Clone size is shown for a subset of rows, as once, few, many or a class of expanded clone.

d_gene | j_gene | abundance | v_gene | CDR3aa | CDR3nt
TRBD1 | TRBJ1-1 | - | TRBV30 | CAWRPGGETEAFF | TGTGCCTGGAGGCCAGGGGGGGAGACTGAAGCTTTCTTT
TRBD1 | TRBJ1-1 | - | TRBV5-1 | CASSFNYRDSVEAFF | TGCGCCAGCAGCTTTAACTATCGGGACAGCGTGGAAGCTTTCTTT
- | TRBJ1-1 | - | TRBV3-1/TRBV3-2 | CASSQVLNTEAFF | TGTGCCAGCAGCCAAGTGCTAAACACTGAAGCTTTCTTT
TRBD1 | TRBJ1-2 | once | TRBV5-6 | CASSLPTGVEGYTF | TGTGCCAGCAGCTTGCCGACAGGGGTGGAGGGCTACACCTTC
- | TRBJ1-2 | - | TRBV27 | CASRGNRAGSLRGYTF | TGTGCCAGCAGAGGAAACAGGGCAGGGTCCCTGCGTGGCTACACCTTC
TRBD1 | TRBJ1-2 | - | TRBV7-2 | CASSLAGTGNDGYTF | TGTGCCAGCAGCTTAGCTGGGACAGGAAACGATGGCTACACCTTC
TRBD1 | TRBJ2-1 | - | TRBV10-1 | CASSGPQPGQAYNEQFF | TGCGCCAGCAGTGGGCCTCAACCGGGACAGGCCTACAATGAGCAGTTCTTC
TRBD1 | TRBJ1-1 | - | TRBV28 | CASSSPGQGGNTEAFF | TGTGCCAGCAGTTCTCCGGGACAGGGGGGAAACACTGAAGCTTTCTTT
TRBD1 | TRBJ1-3 | - | TRBV19 | CATRTGATAGNTIYF | TGTGCCACAAGGACAGGGGCTACTGCTGGAAACACCATATATTTT
- | TRBJ1-6 | - | TRBV5-1 | CASSLSGVESPLHF | TGCGCCAGCAGCTTAAGCGGGGTTGAGTCACCCCTCCACTTT
- | TRBJ1-1 | - | TRBV2 | CASSSTRGNTEAFF | TGTGCCAGCAGTTCGACCAGGGGGAACACTGAAGCTTTCTTT